This T cell receptor beta chain was captured by sequencing in a study of CD8 T cells in Susac syndrome. Regarding this clonotype: Its antigen remains unknown.

Study-wide results and caveats: The peak of CD8+ clonal expansion in Susac was seen in TEMRA cells and active patients. Susac-specific public clones were found in total CD8+ and CD8+ TEMRA repertoires, numbering roughly 15 and five, respectively.

The CDR3 spans 14 residues. Germline V gene lookup returns CDR1 MNHEY and CDR2 SVGAGI. Between the trimmed V and J ends, which lost 5 bases and 3 bases, there was a span of 13 bases. Random hexamers served to reverse transcribe about 0.5 to 1 ug RNA. The amplification used immunoSEQ multiplex PCR on TCR beta CDR3; it spanned 54 Vbeta and 13 Jbeta. Via MiXCR, TCRdb re-called the immunoSEQ multiplex PCR reads, giving one row per CDR3 protein. The repertoire includes tens of thousands of distinct CDR3 sequences, around 96% of them detected once, and approximately 0.57% sits in the top ten. FACS enriched CD8+ TEMRA cells, while bulk CD8+ and CD4+ were negatively isolated.

The sample taken for sequencing was CD8+ T cells from PBMCs. The TCR was taken from a human donor with Susac syndrome. This chain links TRBV6-5 with TRBJ1-2; D uncertain. In nucleotides, the CDR3 is TGTGCCAGCAGTCAAGGGAAAATCCACTATGGCTACACCTTC. This sequence encodes CASSQGKIHYGYTF.